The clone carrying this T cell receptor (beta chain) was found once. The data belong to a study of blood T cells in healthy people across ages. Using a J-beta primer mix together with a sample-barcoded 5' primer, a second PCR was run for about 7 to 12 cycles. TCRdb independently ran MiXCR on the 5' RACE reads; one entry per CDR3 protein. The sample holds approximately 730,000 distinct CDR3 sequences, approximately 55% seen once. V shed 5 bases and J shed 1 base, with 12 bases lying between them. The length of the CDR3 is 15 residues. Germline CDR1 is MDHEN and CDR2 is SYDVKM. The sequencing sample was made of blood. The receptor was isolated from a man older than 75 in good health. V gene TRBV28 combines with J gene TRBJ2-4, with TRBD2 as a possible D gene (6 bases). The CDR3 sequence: CASSPRGTAKNIQYF. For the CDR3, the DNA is TGTGCCAGCAGTCCTCGGGGGACCGCCAAAAACATTCAGTACTTC.